Below, 2 T cell receptor beta chains from the same sample are listed, as sequenced in a study of control samples from healthy donors and cancer patients. Only in-frame clones appear in the TCRdb table, and some are missing; sequencing was by immunoSEQ multiplex PCR. In the table there are tens of thousands of clones, approximately 84% of which are singletons. Sequences were obtained from blood. These receptors originate from a woman aged 45 to 65 in good health.

This clone turned up a few times. The gene calls are TRBV6-4 and TRBJ2-1, with 8 bases matching TRBD2. This CDR3 spans 13 amino acids. Trimming cost V 4 bases and J 5 bases; bases outside gene matches: 1. CDR1 and CDR2 from the germline V gene are MRHNA and SNTAGT. The CDR3 region is CASSGTSHNEQFF. Here the CDR3 DNA reads TGTGCCAGCAGTGGGACTAGCCACAATGAGCAGTTCTTC.

This chain uses TRBV27 with TRBJ2-1; the D gene is possibly TRBD2 (5 bases). The CDR3 runs to 14 residues. Per the germline V gene, CDR1 is MNHEY and CDR2 is SMNVEV (reference sequence). Trimming shortened V by 3 bases and J by 7 bases, and 13 bases separated the two germline ends. This CDR3 reads CASSFVASRNEQFF. The DNA for the CDR3 is TGTGCCAGCAGTTTTGTGGCTAGCCGGAATGAGCAGTTCTTC.